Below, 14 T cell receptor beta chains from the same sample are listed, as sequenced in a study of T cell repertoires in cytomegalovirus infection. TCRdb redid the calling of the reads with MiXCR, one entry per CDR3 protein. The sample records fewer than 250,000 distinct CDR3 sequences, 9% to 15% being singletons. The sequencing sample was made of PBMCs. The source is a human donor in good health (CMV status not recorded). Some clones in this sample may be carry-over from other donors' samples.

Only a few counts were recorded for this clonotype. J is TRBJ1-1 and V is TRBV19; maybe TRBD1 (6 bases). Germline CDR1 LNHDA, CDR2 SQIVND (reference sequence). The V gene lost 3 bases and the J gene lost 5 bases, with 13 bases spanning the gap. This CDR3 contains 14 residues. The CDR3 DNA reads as TGTGCCAGTAGTATTGATTCCAGGGGAACTGAAGCTTTCTTT. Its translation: CASSIDSRGTEAFF.

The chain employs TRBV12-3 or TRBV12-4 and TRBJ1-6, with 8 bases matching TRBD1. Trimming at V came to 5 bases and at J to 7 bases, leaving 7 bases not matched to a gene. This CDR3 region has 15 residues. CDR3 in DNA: TGTGCCAGCAGTCGGACAGGGCTGGGAAATTCACCCCTCCACTTT. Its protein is CASSRTGLGNSPLHF.

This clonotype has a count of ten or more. In DNA form, the CDR3 reads TGTGCCAGCAGCCCCGAATGGGGGGACACTGAAGCTTTCTTT. Translation gives CASSPEWGDTEAFF. The chain is built from TRBV7-2 and TRBJ1-1; D possibly corresponds to TRBD1 (5 bases). The CDR3 length is 14 residues. Trimming cost V 5 bases and J 3 bases, with 13 bases left between them. Germline V lookup: CDR1 SGHTA, CDR2 FQGNSA.

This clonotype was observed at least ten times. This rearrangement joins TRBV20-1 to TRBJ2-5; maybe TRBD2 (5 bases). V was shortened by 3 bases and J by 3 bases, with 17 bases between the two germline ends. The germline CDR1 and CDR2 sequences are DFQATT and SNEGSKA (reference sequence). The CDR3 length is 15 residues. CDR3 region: CSASVLLGREETQYF. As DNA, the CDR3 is TGCAGTGCTAGTGTTTTATTGGGGAGAGAAGAGACCCAGTACTTC.

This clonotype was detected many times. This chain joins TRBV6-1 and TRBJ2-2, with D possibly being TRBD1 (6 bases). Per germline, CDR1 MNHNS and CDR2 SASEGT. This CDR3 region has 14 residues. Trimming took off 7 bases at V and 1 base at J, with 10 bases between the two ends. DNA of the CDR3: TGTGCCAGCACCTTGGACAGGAACACCGGGGAGCTGTTTTTT. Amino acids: CASTLDRNTGELFF.

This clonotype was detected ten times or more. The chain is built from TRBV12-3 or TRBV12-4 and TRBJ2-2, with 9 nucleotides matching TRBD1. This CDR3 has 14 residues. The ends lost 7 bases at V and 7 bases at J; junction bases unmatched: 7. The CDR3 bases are TGTGCCAGCATGGAACAGGGGGCTGTCGGGGAGCTGTTTTTT. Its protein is CASMEQGAVGELFF.

The CDR3 sequence is CASSLRTGFTETQYF. CDR3 nucleotides: TGCGCCAGCAGTCTAAGGACAGGGTTCACAGAGACCCAGTACTTC. The chain couples TRBV5-1 to TRBJ2-5, with TRBD1 matching over 8 bases. From germline, CDR1 is SGHRS and CDR2 YFSETQ. The CDR3 contains 15 residues. The V gene end was trimmed by 5 bases and the J gene end by 4 bases; junction bases not matched to a gene: 10. Full variable domain (rest looked up from reference TRBV5-1 and TRBJ2-5): KAGVTQTPRYLIKTRGQQVTLSCSPISGHRSVSWYQQTPGQGLQFLFEYFSETQRNKGNFPGRFSGRQFSNSRSEMNVSTLELGDSALYLCASSLRTGFTETQYFGPGTRLLVL.

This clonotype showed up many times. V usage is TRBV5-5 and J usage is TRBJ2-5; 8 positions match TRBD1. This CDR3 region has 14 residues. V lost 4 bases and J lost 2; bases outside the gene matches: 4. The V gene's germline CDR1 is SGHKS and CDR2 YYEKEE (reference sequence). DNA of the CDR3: TGTGCCAGCAGCCCCTGGACAGGGCAAGAGACCCAGTACTTC. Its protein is CASSPWTGQETQYF.

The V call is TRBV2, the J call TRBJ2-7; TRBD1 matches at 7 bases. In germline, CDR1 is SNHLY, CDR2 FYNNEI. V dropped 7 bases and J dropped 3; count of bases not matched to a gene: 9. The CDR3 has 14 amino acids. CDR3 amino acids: CASTVRDSLYEQYF. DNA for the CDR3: TGTGCCAGCACTGTTCGGGACAGTCTCTACGAGCAGTACTTC.

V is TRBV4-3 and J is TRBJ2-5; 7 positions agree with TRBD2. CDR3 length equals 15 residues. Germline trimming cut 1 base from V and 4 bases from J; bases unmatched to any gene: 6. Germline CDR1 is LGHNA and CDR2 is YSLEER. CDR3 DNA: TGCGCCAGCAGCCAAGCCCTGGGGGGGGGAGAGACCCAGTACTTC. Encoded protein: CASSQALGGGETQYF.

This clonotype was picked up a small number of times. CDR3 in amino acids: CASSPRTGLSNQPQHF. The DNA of the CDR3 is TGTGCCAGTAGTCCCCGGACAGGTTTGAGCAATCAGCCCCAGCATTTT. The V call is TRBV19, the J call TRBJ1-5, with 7 nucleotides matching TRBD1. Germline lookup yields CDR1 LNHDA and CDR2 SQIVND (reference sequence). Trimming at V came to 5 bases and at J to 1 base, leaving 8 bases not matched to a gene. The CDR3 spans 16 residues.

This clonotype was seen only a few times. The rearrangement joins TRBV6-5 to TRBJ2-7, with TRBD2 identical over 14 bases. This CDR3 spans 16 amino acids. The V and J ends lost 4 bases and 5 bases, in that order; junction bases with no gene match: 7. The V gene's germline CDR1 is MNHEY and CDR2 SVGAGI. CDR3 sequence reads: CASSFTPGLAGDEQYF. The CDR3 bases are TGTGCCAGCAGTTTCACCCCGGGACTAGCGGGGGACGAGCAGTACTTC.

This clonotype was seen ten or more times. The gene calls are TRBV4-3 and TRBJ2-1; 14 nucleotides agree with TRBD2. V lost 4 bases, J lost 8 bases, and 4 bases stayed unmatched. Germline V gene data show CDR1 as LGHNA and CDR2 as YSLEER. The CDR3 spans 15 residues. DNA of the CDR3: TGCGCCAGCAGCCCGGGACTAGCGGGAGACTATGAGCAGTTCTTC. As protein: CASSPGLAGDYEQFF.

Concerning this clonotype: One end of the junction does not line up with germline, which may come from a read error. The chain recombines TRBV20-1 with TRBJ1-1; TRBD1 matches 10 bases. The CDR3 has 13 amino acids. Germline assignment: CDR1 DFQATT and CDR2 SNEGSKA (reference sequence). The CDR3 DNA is TGCAGTGCTGGAGACAGGGGGCGCGTGGCGGCTTTCTTT. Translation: CSAGDRGRVAAFF.